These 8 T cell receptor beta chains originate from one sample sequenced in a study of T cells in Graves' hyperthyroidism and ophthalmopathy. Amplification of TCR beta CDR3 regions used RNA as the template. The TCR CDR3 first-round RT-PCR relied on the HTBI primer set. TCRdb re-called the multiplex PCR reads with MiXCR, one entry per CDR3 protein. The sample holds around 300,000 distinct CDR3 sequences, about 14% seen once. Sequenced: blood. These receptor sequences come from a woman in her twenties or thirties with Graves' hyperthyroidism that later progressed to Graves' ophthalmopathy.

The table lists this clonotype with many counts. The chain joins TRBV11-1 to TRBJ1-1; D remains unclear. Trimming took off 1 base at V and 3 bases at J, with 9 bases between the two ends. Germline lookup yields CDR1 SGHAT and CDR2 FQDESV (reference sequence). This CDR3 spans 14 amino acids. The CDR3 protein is CASSLDGRDTEAFF. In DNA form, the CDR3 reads TGTGCCAGCAGCTTAGATGGCAGAGACACTGAAGCTTTCTTT.

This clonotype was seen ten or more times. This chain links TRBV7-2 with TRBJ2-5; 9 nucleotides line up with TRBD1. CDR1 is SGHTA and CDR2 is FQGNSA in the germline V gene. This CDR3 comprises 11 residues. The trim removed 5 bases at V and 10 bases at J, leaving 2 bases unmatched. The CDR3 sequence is CASSEDRGQYF. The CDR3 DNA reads TGTGCCAGCAGCGAGGACAGGGGCCAGTACTTC.

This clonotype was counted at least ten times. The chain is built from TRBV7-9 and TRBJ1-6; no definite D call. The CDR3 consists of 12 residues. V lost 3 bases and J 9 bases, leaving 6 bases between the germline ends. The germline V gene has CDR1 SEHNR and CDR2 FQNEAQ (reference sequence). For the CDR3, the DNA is TGTGCCAGCAGCTTGGAAGGTTCACCCCTCCACTTT. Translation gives CASSLEGSPLHF.

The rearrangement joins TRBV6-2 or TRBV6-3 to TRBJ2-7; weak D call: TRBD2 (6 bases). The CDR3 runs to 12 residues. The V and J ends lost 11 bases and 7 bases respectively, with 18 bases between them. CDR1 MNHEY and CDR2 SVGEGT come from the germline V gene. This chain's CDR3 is CAGSGGMGEQYF. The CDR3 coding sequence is TGTGCCGGGAGTGGGGGGATGGGTGAGCAGTACTTC.

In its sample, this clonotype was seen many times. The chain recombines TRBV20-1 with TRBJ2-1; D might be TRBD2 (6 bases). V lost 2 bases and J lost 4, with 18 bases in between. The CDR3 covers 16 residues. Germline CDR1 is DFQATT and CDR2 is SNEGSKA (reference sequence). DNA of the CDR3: TGCAGTGCTAGATCCTTAATAAGCGGGCCATACAATGAGCAGTTCTTC. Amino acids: CSARSLISGPYNEQFF.

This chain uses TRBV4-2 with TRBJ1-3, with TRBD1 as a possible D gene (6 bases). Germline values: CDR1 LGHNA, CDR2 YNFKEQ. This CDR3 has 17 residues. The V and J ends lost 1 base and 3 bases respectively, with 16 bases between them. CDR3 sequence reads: CASSQGEAGAGGNTIYF. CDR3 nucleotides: TGTGCCAGCAGCCAAGGGGAAGCAGGGGCCGGTGGAAACACCATATATTTT.

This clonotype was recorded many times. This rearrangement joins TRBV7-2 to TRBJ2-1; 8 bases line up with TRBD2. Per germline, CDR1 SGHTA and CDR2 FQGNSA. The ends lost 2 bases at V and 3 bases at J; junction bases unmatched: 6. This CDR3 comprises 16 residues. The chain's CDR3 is CASSLISTSGYNEQFF. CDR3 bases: TGTGCCAGCAGCTTAATCAGCACTAGCGGCTACAATGAGCAGTTCTTC.

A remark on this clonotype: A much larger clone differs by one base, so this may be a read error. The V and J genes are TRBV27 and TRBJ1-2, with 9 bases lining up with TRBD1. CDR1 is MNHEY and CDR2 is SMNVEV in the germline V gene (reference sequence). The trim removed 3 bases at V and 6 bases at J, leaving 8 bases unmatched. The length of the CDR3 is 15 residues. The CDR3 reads CASSFVGGTGNGYTF. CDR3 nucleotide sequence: TGTGCCAGCAGTTTCGTTGGCGGGACAGGGAATGGCTACACCTTC.